These T cell receptor beta chains were read from a single sample in a study of blood T cell repertoires in COVID-19. The protocol was immunoSEQ multiplex PCR, while the TCRdb copy is restricted to in-frame clones and leaves out a portion. The sample lists over 250,000 clones, less than 90% occurring once. Sequenced: peripheral blood. These receptors all come from an older woman with COVID-19, enrolled during active disease. CDR3s include the opening cysteine and the closing phenylalanine or tryptophan. Each record gives: V gene, D gene, clone size, J gene, CDR3 DNA, CDR3 protein. A D gene is named only where the DNA matches it firmly. Clone size appears in some rows only: once, few, many, or a class for an expanded clone.

v_call: TRBV27
d_call: TRBD2
clone_size: -
j_call: TRBJ2-1
cdr3_nt: TGTGCCAGCCAGACTAGCGGGGGATACAATGAGCAGTTCTTC
cdr3_aa: CASQTSGGYNEQFF

v_call: TRBV6-5
d_call: TRBD1
clone_size: once
j_call: TRBJ2-7
cdr3_nt: TGTGCCAGCAGATTGACAGGGATCGGGTACGAGCAGTACTTC
cdr3_aa: CASRLTGIGYEQYF

v_call: TRBV7-2
d_call: TRBD1
clone_size: -
j_call: TRBJ1-4
cdr3_nt: TGTGCCAGCAGACTGACAGGGGTTGAAAAACTGTTTTTT
cdr3_aa: CASRLTGVEKLFF

v_call: TRBV4-1
d_call: TRBD2
clone_size: -
j_call: TRBJ2-5
cdr3_nt: TGCGCCAGCAGCCCCCCACTAGCGGGGCTAAAGACCCAGTACTTC
cdr3_aa: CASSPPLAGLKTQYF

v_call: TRBV7-9
d_call: -
clone_size: once
j_call: TRBJ1-2
cdr3_nt: TGTGCCAGCAGCTTAACGACAGGTACCTATGGCTACACCTTC
cdr3_aa: CASSLTTGTYGYTF

v_call: TRBV2
d_call: -
clone_size: -
j_call: TRBJ2-5
cdr3_nt: TGTGCCAGCAGCGTAGCGTTGAGCCAAGAGACCCAGTACTTC
cdr3_aa: CASSVALSQETQYF

v_call: TRBV5-1
d_call: -
clone_size: -
j_call: TRBJ2-5
cdr3_nt: TGCGCCAGCAGCTTGGCCTTCCAAGAGACCCAGTACTTC
cdr3_aa: CASSLAFQETQYF

v_call: TRBV3-1/TRBV3-2
d_call: -
clone_size: few
j_call: TRBJ2-2
cdr3_nt: TGTGCCAGCAGCAGGAGAGGGGGCGGGGAGCTGTTTTTT
cdr3_aa: CASSRRGGGELFF

v_call: TRBV5-1
d_call: TRBD1
clone_size: -
j_call: TRBJ2-5
cdr3_nt: TGCGCCAGCAGCTCACAGGGGGCTCAAGAGACCCAGTACTTC
cdr3_aa: CASSSQGAQETQYF

v_call: TRBV28
d_call: TRBD1
clone_size: -
j_call: TRBJ2-2
cdr3_nt: TGTGCCAGCAGTTTACAGGGGGCGGGCACCGGGGAGCTGTTTTTT
cdr3_aa: CASSLQGAGTGELFF

v_call: TRBV18
d_call: -
clone_size: -
j_call: TRBJ1-1
cdr3_nt: TGTGCCAGCTCCCCCGCCCAGGTACGAACTGAAGCTTTCTTT
cdr3_aa: CASSPAQVRTEAFF

v_call: TRBV20-1
d_call: -
clone_size: once
j_call: TRBJ1-2
cdr3_nt: TGTACTCCAGGGGGCTACACCTTC
cdr3_aa: CTPGGYTF

v_call: TRBV27
d_call: TRBD1
clone_size: -
j_call: TRBJ1-2
cdr3_nt: TGTGCCAGCAGTCCGGACAGGTTGCACTATGGCTACACCTTC
cdr3_aa: CASSPDRLHYGYTF

v_call: TRBV27
d_call: -
clone_size: -
j_call: TRBJ2-1
cdr3_nt: TGTGCCAGCAGCCGGAGCTCCTACAATGAGCAGTTCTTC
cdr3_aa: CASSRSSYNEQFF

v_call: TRBV5-1
d_call: -
clone_size: -
j_call: TRBJ2-6
cdr3_nt: TGCGCCAGCAAGCACGCTGTGGCGGGGACCCTCTCTGGGGCCAACGTCCTGACTTTC
cdr3_aa: CASKHAVAGTLSGANVLTF

v_call: TRBV10-3
d_call: -
clone_size: -
j_call: TRBJ2-7
cdr3_nt: TGTGCCATCAGTGAAATGGCAGGGACATACTACGAGCAGTACTTC
cdr3_aa: CAISEMAGTYYEQYF

v_call: TRBV21-1
d_call: -
clone_size: -
j_call: TRBJ2-7
cdr3_nt: TGTGCCAGCAGCAAAGGGGGTCAGGGCTACGAGCAGTACTTC
cdr3_aa: CASSKGGQGYEQYF

v_call: TRBV5-4
d_call: -
clone_size: few
j_call: TRBJ2-2
cdr3_nt: TGTGCCAGCAGCTTCAGGAACGGGGAGCTGTTTTTT
cdr3_aa: CASSFRNGELFF

v_call: TRBV4-1
d_call: TRBD1
clone_size: -
j_call: TRBJ1-1
cdr3_nt: TGCGCCAGCAGCAAGGGACAGGGTAACACTGAAGCTTTCTTT
cdr3_aa: CASSKGQGNTEAFF

v_call: TRBV9
d_call: TRBD1
clone_size: -
j_call: TRBJ1-2
cdr3_nt: TGTGCCAGCAGCGTAAGTGGGACAGTTAACTATGGCTACACCTTC
cdr3_aa: CASSVSGTVNYGYTF

v_call: TRBV7-6
d_call: TRBD2
clone_size: -
j_call: TRBJ2-5
cdr3_nt: TGTGCCAGCAGCTTATCCCCCGGGGGGGGGTACCAAGAGACCCAGTACTTC
cdr3_aa: CASSLSPGGGYQETQYF

v_call: TRBV30
d_call: -
clone_size: -
j_call: TRBJ1-3
cdr3_nt: TGTGCCTGGAGCCGTGGAAACACCATATATTTT
cdr3_aa: CAWSRGNTIYF

v_call: TRBV2
d_call: -
clone_size: -
j_call: TRBJ2-7
cdr3_nt: TGTGCCAGCAGAGGCAATGGAGCCCACGAGCAGTACTTC
cdr3_aa: CASRGNGAHEQYF

v_call: TRBV9
d_call: -
clone_size: once
j_call: TRBJ2-3
cdr3_nt: TGTGCCAGCAGCGTATCCTTTCCAGGGCTAACCACAGATACGCAGTATTTT
cdr3_aa: CASSVSFPGLTTDTQYF

v_call: TRBV5-1
d_call: -
clone_size: -
j_call: TRBJ1-1
cdr3_nt: TGCGCCAGCAGCTTGTCGACAGGTGACACTGAAGCTTTCTTT
cdr3_aa: CASSLSTGDTEAFF

v_call: TRBV5-1
d_call: -
clone_size: -
j_call: TRBJ2-7
cdr3_nt: TGCGCCAGCAGCGACCCCGGACAGCCCTACGAGCAGTACTTC
cdr3_aa: CASSDPGQPYEQYF

v_call: TRBV27
d_call: -
clone_size: -
j_call: TRBJ1-5
cdr3_nt: TGTGCCAGCAGTTTTGGTGGACAGCGTTATCAGCCCCAGCATTTT
cdr3_aa: CASSFGGQRYQPQHF

v_call: TRBV27
d_call: TRBD1
clone_size: once
j_call: TRBJ2-5
cdr3_nt: TGTGCCAGCAGTTCCGGACAGGCTCAAGAGACCCAGTACTTC
cdr3_aa: CASSSGQAQETQYF

v_call: TRBV30
d_call: -
clone_size: -
j_call: TRBJ1-4
cdr3_nt: TGTGCCTGGAGTCCCCCTCCAACTAATGAAAAACTGTTTTTT
cdr3_aa: CAWSPPPTNEKLFF

v_call: TRBV10-1
d_call: TRBD1
clone_size: -
j_call: TRBJ2-7
cdr3_nt: TGCGCCAGCAGTACTGGACAGGGGGCAGGGCAGTACTTC
cdr3_aa: CASSTGQGAGQYF

v_call: TRBV28
d_call: -
clone_size: -
j_call: TRBJ2-7
cdr3_nt: TGTGCCAGCAGACCGGACAGCCAGTACGTTAGCTACGAGCAGTACTTC
cdr3_aa: CASRPDSQYVSYEQYF

v_call: TRBV13
d_call: TRBD2
clone_size: -
j_call: TRBJ2-7
cdr3_nt: TGTGCCAGCAGCTCGAGACTAGCCTACTACGAGCAGTACTTC
cdr3_aa: CASSSRLAYYEQYF

v_call: TRBV27
d_call: TRBD1
clone_size: -
j_call: TRBJ2-7
cdr3_nt: TGTGCCAGCAGTTCAAAGTCGGGACAGGGAACCTACGAGCAGTACTTC
cdr3_aa: CASSSKSGQGTYEQYF

v_call: TRBV4-2
d_call: -
clone_size: -
j_call: TRBJ1-2
cdr3_nt: TGTGCCAGCAGCCAAGGGGCGCAGGGCTACACCTTC
cdr3_aa: CASSQGAQGYTF

v_call: TRBV10-1
d_call: -
clone_size: -
j_call: TRBJ1-5
cdr3_nt: TGCGCCAGCAGTGAGCCAGGGCCGAGGCGGAATCAGCCCCAGCATTTT
cdr3_aa: CASSEPGPRRNQPQHF

v_call: TRBV4-2
d_call: TRBD2
clone_size: -
j_call: TRBJ2-4
cdr3_nt: TGTGCCAGCAGCCAAGATCAAGAGACTAGCGGGGGGCCTCAAAACATTCAGTACTTC
cdr3_aa: CASSQDQETSGGPQNIQYF

v_call: TRBV19
d_call: TRBD1
clone_size: -
j_call: TRBJ1-4
cdr3_nt: TGTGCCAGTACTCCGGGACAGGGGAATGAAAAACTGTTTTTT
cdr3_aa: CASTPGQGNEKLFF

v_call: TRBV29-1
d_call: -
clone_size: -
j_call: TRBJ2-7
cdr3_nt: TGCAGCGTGAGAGGACAGACCCCCTCCTACGAGCAGTACTTC
cdr3_aa: CSVRGQTPSYEQYF

v_call: TRBV5-1
d_call: -
clone_size: -
j_call: TRBJ2-7
cdr3_nt: TGCGCCAGCGGGGTTGGGGGCGGACAAACCTACGAGCAGTACTTC
cdr3_aa: CASGVGGGQTYEQYF

v_call: TRBV7-9
d_call: -
clone_size: -
j_call: TRBJ2-5
cdr3_nt: TGTGCCAGCAGCTTAGCTCGGGACTTCCAAGAGACCCAGTACTTC
cdr3_aa: CASSLARDFQETQYF

v_call: TRBV24-1
d_call: -
clone_size: -
j_call: TRBJ2-5
cdr3_nt: TGTGCCACCAGTGATTTGAAGGGGGGGAGAGAGACCCAGTACTTC
cdr3_aa: CATSDLKGGRETQYF

v_call: TRBV2
d_call: TRBD2
clone_size: -
j_call: TRBJ2-1
cdr3_nt: TGTGCCAGCACGACTAGCGGGGGCCGAAGCTCCTACAATGAGCAGTTCTTC
cdr3_aa: CASTTSGGRSSYNEQFF

v_call: TRBV19
d_call: -
clone_size: -
j_call: TRBJ1-2
cdr3_nt: TGTGCCAGTAGTGAAGGGACAACGACTAACTATGGCTACACCTTC
cdr3_aa: CASSEGTTTNYGYTF

v_call: TRBV19
d_call: TRBD1
clone_size: -
j_call: TRBJ1-2
cdr3_nt: TGTGCCAGTGTACTCACCGGGACAGGGGGCAGAGGCTACACCTTC
cdr3_aa: CASVLTGTGGRGYTF

v_call: TRBV30
d_call: -
clone_size: -
j_call: TRBJ1-5
cdr3_nt: TGTGCCTCGACGGCAGGGGGCAATCAGCCCCAGCATTTT
cdr3_aa: CASTAGGNQPQHF